Given below is one T cell receptor beta chain in context. This clonotype was seen a handful of times. Its antigen target is currently unknown. Base-call qualities are not available, and no considerably larger clone is one nucleotide away. This entry belongs to a study of T cells after yellow fever vaccination (dated by TCRdb to between 2018 and 2021). The study in broad terms: The SMART-Seq v4 Ultra Low Input RNA kit was used to prepare libraries from fractions with low cell numbers. To follow T-cell clones before and after both primary and booster YFV17D yellow fever vaccination, bulk TCR alpha and beta repertoires underwent longitudinal sequencing. Two healthy male donors, one aged 18 to 29 and one aged 30 to 40 years, were included in the cohort. Blood was collected at multiple timepoints before and after primary and secondary immunization, and bulk PBMC replicates and cell subsets were isolated.

General findings and caveats noted by the study authors: Computational filtering was required because FACS-sorted repertoires could contain abundant contaminating clonotypes from the bulk population. After the booster, most of the clones that had expanded following primary vaccination were detected again (96% of CD4 and roughly nine tenths of CD8), which suggests that memory was broadly maintained. A small fraction of clonotypes appeared in both the CD4 and CD8 compartments, likely as a result of convergent recombination. The study included only a couple of donors, which limits how far the findings can be generalized. The secondary T-cell response was weaker than the primary response but faster, peaking on day 5 instead of day 15.

The CDR3 runs 15 amino acids, cysteine and phenylalanine included. Just the 45-base CDR3 DNA is kept, in frame starting at base 1. Relative to germline, V is missing 1 base and J is missing 5 bases, with 7 bases of the junction outside any gene match. CDR1 and CDR2 are read off the germline V gene as SQVTM and ANQGSEA. The intended sense of this specimen's treatment or condition label: live attenuated yellow fever vaccine strain. At each blood-draw timepoint, two biological replicates of bulk PBMCs were obtained. PBMCs were isolated from peripheral blood using a standard Ficoll-Paque protocol. RNA was extracted with TriZol from bulk PBMCs, CD4 and CD8 fractions, and dextramer-positive and dextramer-negative fractions. Synthesis of TCR cDNA relied on 5'RACE template switching, a step that introduced a universal primer site along with unique molecular identifiers. cDNA synthesis was primed from both the TCR alpha and TCR beta constant segments. Library amplification used two PCR steps, and the second PCR step added sample barcodes and sequencing adapters. Libraries were sequenced on Illumina HiSeq 2500 (2x100 bp) or NovaSeq (2x150 bp). In the original analysis: Demultiplexing of reads and collapsing into UMI consensus sequences were performed with MIGEC, and V(D)J alignment was carried out with MiXCR. Vaccine-responding clonotypes were identified with edgeR using replicate PBMC samples, with FDR below 0.01 and a log2 fold change above 5 up to day 15 being required. CD4 or CD8 identity was assigned to each bulk clonotype according to whether the clonotype was present at higher abundance in the sequenced CD4 repertoire or the sequenced CD8 repertoire. TCRdb reran the public reads through fastp at Q25 and MiXCR, keeping productive beta chains. Each entry is one CDR3 protein sequence, shown with its most common DNA and genes. TCRdb, rather than the study authors, made the V and J calls. The sample profile shows 250,000 to 350,000 distinct CDR3 sequences; about 6.9% of them were found once. Of the sample, roughly a sixth is held by the ten largest clones.

Recombination connected TRBV29-1 to TRBJ2-1; 8 of the junction bases match TRBD2. The sample here was PBMCs, taken around 45 days after the first yellow fever vaccination. This receptor was identified in a man younger than 35 who received the YFV17D yellow fever vaccine. The CDR3 sequence is CSVEGVAAGDNEQFF. The nucleotide sequence reads as follows: TGCAGCGTTGAAGGGGTTGCAGCGGGGGACAATGAGCAGTTCTTC.